This is a list of T cell receptor beta chains from one sample in a study of blood T cell repertoires in COVID-19. TCRdb keeps only in-frame clones here, not all; method: immunoSEQ multiplex PCR. The table has roughly 250,000 clones, approximately 91% seen once. The sequencing input was peripheral blood. The receptors here all came from a young man with COVID-19, enrolled during active disease. The CDR3 runs from the conserved cysteine through the conserved F or W. The D gene is left open where the match is weak. Clone size, where shown, is once, few, many, or a class for clones that have expanded.

clone size | J gene | V gene | D gene | CDR3 protein | CDR3 DNA
NA | TRBJ1-2 | TRBV19 | TRBD1 | CASSPTGVYGYTF | TGTGCCAGTAGCCCGACAGGGGTCTATGGCTACACCTTC
NA | TRBJ2-3 | TRBV18 | NA | CASSPRGGSTDTQYF | TGTGCCAGCTCACCCCGAGGGGGTAGCACAGATACGCAGTATTTT
NA | TRBJ1-1 | TRBV7-3 | NA | CASSLRGLDTEAFF | TGTGCCAGCAGCTTAAGGGGGCTTGACACTGAAGCTTTCTTT
NA | TRBJ2-7 | TRBV27 | TRBD1 | CASRLLTGTGSYYEQYF | TGTGCCAGCAGATTATTGACTGGGACAGGGAGTTACTACGAGCAGTACTTC
NA | TRBJ1-6 | TRBV7-9 | TRBD1 | CASSLMDRGISPLHF | TGTGCCAGCAGCTTAATGGACAGGGGAATCTCACCCCTCCACTTT
NA | TRBJ1-4 | TRBV6-5 | TRBD1 | CASSGRGHDEKLFF | TGTGCCAGCAGCGGGAGGGGGCATGATGAAAAACTGTTTTTT
NA | TRBJ1-4 | TRBV19 | NA | CASARAATTNEKLFF | TGTGCCAGTGCGCGTGCGGCCACAACTAATGAAAAACTGTTTTTT
NA | TRBJ2-2 | TRBV30 | TRBD2 | CARTSGGGYTGELFF | TGTGCCCGGACTAGCGGGGGGGGTTACACCGGGGAGCTGTTTTTT
NA | TRBJ1-2 | TRBV12-5 | NA | CASGSQLRGILFNYGYTF | TGTGCTAGTGGTTCCCAGTTGAGGGGGATCCTCTTTAACTATGGCTACACCTTC
NA | TRBJ1-3 | TRBV30 | NA | CAWSVRRSGNTIYF | TGTGCCTGGAGTGTAAGGCGGTCTGGAAACACCATATATTTT
NA | TRBJ1-6 | TRBV4-2 | TRBD1 | CASSQVGDRSNSPLHF | TGTGCCAGCAGCCAAGTAGGGGACAGGTCGAATTCACCCCTCCACTTT
NA | TRBJ2-3 | TRBV11-2 | TRBD2 | CASSPFLAGSTDTQYF | TGTGCCAGCAGCCCGTTTTTAGCGGGATCAACAGATACGCAGTATTTT
NA | TRBJ2-3 | TRBV5-4 | NA | CASALAGGNSDTQYF | TGTGCCAGCGCCTTGGCCGGGGGTAACTCAGATACGCAGTATTTT
few | TRBJ1-6 | TRBV27 | NA | CASSIVQGHSPLHF | TGTGCCAGCTCAATTGTCCAGGGGCATTCACCCCTCCACTTT
NA | TRBJ1-6 | TRBV11-2 | NA | CASSPEWGSKDYYNSPLHF | TGTGCCAGCAGCCCAGAGTGGGGCAGTAAGGACTACTATAATTCACCCCTCCACTTT
NA | TRBJ2-7 | TRBV7-9 | NA | CASSLVAGTYEQYF | TGTGCCAGCAGCTTAGTTGCAGGGACCTACGAGCAGTACTTC
NA | TRBJ1-1 | TRBV5-1 | TRBD1 | CASSNTGAVNTEAFF | TGCGCCAGCAGCAATACAGGGGCGGTGAACACTGAAGCTTTCTTT
NA | TRBJ1-2 | TRBV6-5 | NA | CASSTPRVRNYGYTF | TGTGCCAGCAGTACTCCGCGTGTCCGTAACTATGGCTACACCTTC
NA | TRBJ1-5 | TRBV27 | NA | CASSSRQGNQPQHF | TGTGCCAGCAGTTCACGACAGGGCAATCAGCCCCAGCATTTT
NA | TRBJ1-6 | TRBV30 | NA | CAWSQGQQGWGSPLHF | TGTGCCTGGAGTCAAGGCCAACAGGGTTGGGGTTCACCCCTCCACTTT
NA | TRBJ1-1 | TRBV9 | NA | CASSVRIDTEAFF | TGTGCCAGCAGCGTGAGGATCGACACTGAAGCTTTCTTT
NA | TRBJ1-2 | TRBV9 | TRBD1 | CASSARQGNGGYTF | TGTGCCAGCAGCGCTAGACAGGGGAATGGTGGCTACACCTTC
NA | TRBJ2-5 | TRBV18 | TRBD2 | CASSSVGGQETQYF | TGTGCCAGCTCATCAGTGGGGGGGCAAGAGACCCAGTACTTC
few | TRBJ2-7 | TRBV3-1/TRBV3-2 | TRBD2 | CASSQVLAGGPYEQYF | TGTGCCAGCAGCCAGGTCTTAGCGGGGGGTCCCTACGAGCAGTACTTC
NA | TRBJ2-3 | TRBV25-1 | TRBD2 | CASSEDISGGDTDTQYF | TGTGCCAGCAGTGAAGATATTAGCGGGGGAGACACAGATACGCAGTATTTT
once | TRBJ1-2 | TRBV5-4 | NA | CASSLGNRPGGYTF | TGTGCCAGCAGCTTGGGCAACAGGCCTGGTGGCTACACCTTC
few | TRBJ1-4 | TRBV6-1 | NA | CASSEGQINEKLFF | TGTGCCAGCAGTGAAGGACAGATTAATGAAAAACTGTTTTTT
NA | TRBJ1-2 | TRBV18 | TRBD1 | CASSPPNSQGDGYTF | TGTGCCAGCTCACCACCAAACAGCCAGGGGGATGGCTACACCTTC
NA | TRBJ1-1 | TRBV18 | NA | CASSPFAGAKNTEAFF | TGTGCCAGCTCACCCTTTGCGGGGGCGAAGAACACTGAAGCTTTCTTT
NA | TRBJ2-1 | TRBV7-9 | TRBD1 | CASSAPGQGVLEQFF | TGTGCCAGCAGCGCCCCGGGACAGGGGGTTTTAGAGCAGTTCTTC
NA | TRBJ2-7 | TRBV10-1 | TRBD1 | CASSNRDRSSYEQYF | TGCGCCAGCAGTAACCGGGACAGAAGCTCCTACGAGCAGTACTTC